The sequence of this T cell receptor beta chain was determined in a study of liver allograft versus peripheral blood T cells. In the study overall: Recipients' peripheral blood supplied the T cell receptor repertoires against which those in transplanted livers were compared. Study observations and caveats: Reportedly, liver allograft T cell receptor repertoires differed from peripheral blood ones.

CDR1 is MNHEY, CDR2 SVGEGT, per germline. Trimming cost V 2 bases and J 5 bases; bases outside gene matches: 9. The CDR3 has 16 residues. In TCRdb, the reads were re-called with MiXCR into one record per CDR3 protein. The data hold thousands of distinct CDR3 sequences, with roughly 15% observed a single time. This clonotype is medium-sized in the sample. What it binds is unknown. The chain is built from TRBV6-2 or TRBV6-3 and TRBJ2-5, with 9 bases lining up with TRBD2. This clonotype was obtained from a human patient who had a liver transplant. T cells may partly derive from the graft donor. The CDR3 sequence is CASSYMRGGVKETQYF. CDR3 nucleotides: TGTGCCAGCAGTTACATGCGCGGGGGGGTTAAGGAGACCCAGTACTTC.